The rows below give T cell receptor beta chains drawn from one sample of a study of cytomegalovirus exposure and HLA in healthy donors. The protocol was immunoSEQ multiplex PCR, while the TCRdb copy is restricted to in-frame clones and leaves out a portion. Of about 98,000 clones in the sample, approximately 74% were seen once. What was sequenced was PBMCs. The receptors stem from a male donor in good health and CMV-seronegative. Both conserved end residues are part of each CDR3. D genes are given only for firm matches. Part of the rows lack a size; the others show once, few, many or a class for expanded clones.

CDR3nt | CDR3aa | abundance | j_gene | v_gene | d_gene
TGTGCCAGTAGGTTCGGGGCGGGGTTATCTGGAAACACCATATATTTT | CASRFGAGLSGNTIYF | . | TRBJ1-3 | TRBV19 | .
TGCAGCGTCCGAGGGACAGAGTCCTACGAGCAGTACTTC | CSVRGTESYEQYF | . | TRBJ2-7 | TRBV29-1 | TRBD1
TGTGCCAGCAGCTTAGGGGGGACAGGCTACACCTTC | CASSLGGTGYTF | . | TRBJ1-2 | TRBV7-9 | .
TGTGCCTGGAGTGTCAAGGGGTTAACCTACGAGCAGTACTTC | CAWSVKGLTYEQYF | few | TRBJ2-7 | TRBV30 | .
TGTGCCAGCAGCGTAGCAGGGGTTAACACCGGGGAGCTGTTTTTT | CASSVAGVNTGELFF | few | TRBJ2-2 | TRBV9 | .
TGTGCCAGCAGTATGATGCCTAGCGGGGAATCCGGGGAGCTGTTTTTT | CASSMMPSGESGELFF | . | TRBJ2-2 | TRBV6-4 | TRBD2
TGTGCCAGCAGCCCCGGGACAGGGGACGAGACCCAGTACTTC | CASSPGTGDETQYF | . | TRBJ2-5 | TRBV11-3 | TRBD1
TGTGCCACCAGCCCACTCACCGGGGGGGCGTCTAATGAAAAACTGTTTTTT | CATSPLTGGASNEKLFF | . | TRBJ1-4 | TRBV15 | .
TGTGCCTGGAGTGCCTTAAGGACTAGCGGGAGTCAGTACTTC | CAWSALRTSGSQYF | few | TRBJ2-5 | TRBV30 | TRBD2
TGTGCCAGCAGCTTTGGGGGCGATCAGCCCCAGCATTTT | CASSFGGDQPQHF | . | TRBJ1-5 | TRBV11-2 | .
TGTGCCAGCAGAGGGACTGCGACCTACGAGCAGTACTTC | CASRGTATYEQYF | . | TRBJ2-7 | TRBV6-6 | .
TGTGCCAGCAGCTTCGCAGGGGGGAGCTCCTACGAGCAGTACTTC | CASSFAGGSSYEQYF | . | TRBJ2-7 | TRBV11-1 | .
TGTGCCAGCAGCCGTACAGGGTCGACTGAAGCTTTCTTT | CASSRTGSTEAFF | . | TRBJ1-1 | TRBV7-9 | .
TGTGCCAGCAGCCCAGCCGGGACAGGGCCAAACTATGGCTACACCTTC | CASSPAGTGPNYGYTF | . | TRBJ1-2 | TRBV9 | TRBD1
TGCGCCAGCAGTTCCGGGACTAGCGGGAGGGCCGGTGGGAATGAGCAGTTCTTC | CASSSGTSGRAGGNEQFF | few | TRBJ2-1 | TRBV10-1 | TRBD2
TGTGCCAGCAGCTTAGGCGCGGAACAGCCCCAGCATTTT | CASSLGAEQPQHF | . | TRBJ1-5 | TRBV7-2 | .
TGTGCCAGCAGCACACAGGGCCGTGCCCGCCAAGAGACCCAGTACTTC | CASSTQGRARQETQYF | . | TRBJ2-5 | TRBV7-2 | .
TGTGCCAGCTCACCTTTAGGGGTCACCGGGGAGCTGTTTTTT | CASSPLGVTGELFF | few | TRBJ2-2 | TRBV18 | .
TGTGCCAGCAGTCTTTTAGACACTGAAGCTTTCTTT | CASSLLDTEAFF | once | TRBJ1-1 | TRBV28 | .
TGCAGCGCCGATACTAGCCAAGCAGATACGCAGTATTTT | CSADTSQADTQYF | . | TRBJ2-3 | TRBV29-1 | .
TGTGCCACCAGCAGAGATCATACACAGGGGCGCGAGCAGTTCTTC | CATSRDHTQGREQFF | . | TRBJ2-1 | TRBV15 | TRBD1
TGTGCCAGCAGGCCGTCTACCGGGAGCTACGAGCAGTACTTC | CASRPSTGSYEQYF | . | TRBJ2-7 | TRBV21-1 | .
TGTGCCAGCAGCCCTCCGGGACAGGGTAAGAATGAGCAGTTCTTC | CASSPPGQGKNEQFF | many | TRBJ2-1 | TRBV4-2 | TRBD1
TGTGCCAGCAGCACAGCCCACCGCGATGAGCAGTTCTTC | CASSTAHRDEQFF | . | TRBJ2-1 | TRBV6-4 | .
TGCGCCAGCAGCTTGGGGGGACAGTGGGGGATGAACACTGAAGCTTTCTTT | CASSLGGQWGMNTEAFF | . | TRBJ1-1 | TRBV5-1 | TRBD1
TGTGCCAGCAGCTTAGGGGCGGGAGGCCCAGATACGCAGTATTTT | CASSLGAGGPDTQYF | . | TRBJ2-3 | TRBV7-3 | TRBD2
TGTGCCAGCAGCGTAGCTTCCGGGGGGAGGGCCCAAGATACGCAGTATTTT | CASSVASGGRAQDTQYF | . | TRBJ2-3 | TRBV9 | TRBD2
TGCGCCAGCAGCCAAGACCCTGGGGAGGGCTCCTACGAGCAGTACTTC | CASSQDPGEGSYEQYF | . | TRBJ2-7 | TRBV4-3 | TRBD2
TGCGCCAGCAGCTCGGGAGGTGGAAGCACAGATACGCAGTATTTT | CASSSGGGSTDTQYF | few | TRBJ2-3 | TRBV4-1 | TRBD2
TGTGCCAGCAGACTAGCGGGAGTACCCTACGAGCAGTACTTC | CASRLAGVPYEQYF | . | TRBJ2-7 | TRBV27 | TRBD2
TGCGCCAGCAGCCAATACGACAGCAGCTATGAAAAACTGTTTTTT | CASSQYDSSYEKLFF | few | TRBJ1-4 | TRBV4-3 | .
TGTGCCAGCAGCTTAGGACCCGGACTGCCTACCTACGAGCAGTACTTC | CASSLGPGLPTYEQYF | . | TRBJ2-7 | TRBV27 | .
TGTGCCAGCAGTCCCGACCCACAGGGGAGACCCTACGAGCAGTACTTC | CASSPDPQGRPYEQYF | . | TRBJ2-7 | TRBV5-6 | TRBD1
TGTGCCAGCAGCTTAGACGGCGGTTTTGGTGAAAAACTGTTTTTT | CASSLDGGFGEKLFF | few | TRBJ1-4 | TRBV7-2 | .
TGTGCCAGCAGTTTATACCCGACAGGGAAGGGCTACACCTTC | CASSLYPTGKGYTF | . | TRBJ1-2 | TRBV27 | TRBD1
TGCGCCAGCAGCTTGGCGGGGTCCGGCACCGGGGAGCTGTTTTTT | CASSLAGSGTGELFF | few | TRBJ2-2 | TRBV5-1 | .
TGTGCCAGCAGCGGTGTCACTGAAGCTTTCTTT | CASSGVTEAFF | . | TRBJ1-1 | TRBV6-1 | .
TGTGCCAGCAGCATGGCGGGACAGGGGTCAGATACGCAGTATTTT | CASSMAGQGSDTQYF | . | TRBJ2-3 | TRBV21-1 | .
TGCGCCAGCAATCCTACTCCAGGGGCAAATCAGCCCCAGCATTTT | CASNPTPGANQPQHF | . | TRBJ1-5 | TRBV4-1 | .
TGTGCCAGCAGCGTGTTGGGGGCAAACACCGGGGAGCTGTTTTTT | CASSVLGANTGELFF | . | TRBJ2-2 | TRBV9 | .
TGTGCCCAAGAGCAGGGGGGTGGGAGTGGCTACACCTTC | CAQEQGGGSGYTF | . | TRBJ1-2 | TRBV30 | TRBD1
TGTGCCAGCACCCCGGGCGGGACAGGGTACTACGAGCAGTACTTC | CASTPGGTGYYEQYF | . | TRBJ2-7 | TRBV6-1 | TRBD1
TGTGCCAGCAGCTTTTATACAGGTGGAAGCGAAAAACTGTTTTTT | CASSFYTGGSEKLFF | . | TRBJ1-4 | TRBV5-6 | .
TGTGCCAGCAGCCGGGAGGCTGCCTACAATGAGCAGTTCTTC | CASSREAAYNEQFF | . | TRBJ2-1 | TRBV5-6 | TRBD2
TGTGCCAGCAGCGCTGGCACAGTCTCCTACGAGCAGTACTTC | CASSAGTVSYEQYF | . | TRBJ2-7 | TRBV9 | .
TGTGCCAGCAGCGATGGGGTCCCAGGGCCGAATCAGCCCCAGCATTTT | CASSDGVPGPNQPQHF | . | TRBJ1-5 | TRBV9 | .
TGTGCCAGCAGCCAAGTGGGGGGGGACCTTAATGAAAAACTGTTTTTT | CASSQVGGDLNEKLFF | . | TRBJ1-4 | TRBV4-2 | .
TGTGCCAGCGGAGAAAGTGCCTACACTGAAGCTTTCTTT | CASGESAYTEAFF | . | TRBJ1-1 | TRBV27 | .
TGTGCCAGCAGTGACTCAGGGGGAAGCACAGATACGCAGTATTTT | CASSDSGGSTDTQYF | . | TRBJ2-3 | TRBV6-4 | .
TGTGCCATCAGAGACGACCGGGGCACAGATACGCAGTATTTT | CAIRDDRGTDTQYF | . | TRBJ2-3 | TRBV10-3 | .